The 3 T cell receptor beta chains listed next were all sequenced from one sample in a study of CD8 T cells in ankylosing spondylitis. Using its own MiXCR run on the 5' RACE reads, TCRdb lists one record per CDR3 protein. This sample has 250,000 to 300,000 distinct CDR3 sequences; under 20% occur once, and the top ten carry approximately 33%. The sample taken for sequencing was blood, either unsorted or a sorted T cell fraction (not recorded which). Receptors were obtained from a male donor with ankylosing spondylitis or in good health (not recorded which).

This clonotype turned up a few times. The CDR3: CSVKDRGNTGELFF. The DNA of the CDR3 is TGCAGCGTCAAAGACAGGGGGAACACCGGGGAGCTGTTTTTT. The chain joins TRBV29-1 to TRBJ2-2; 8 bases map to TRBD1. Germline assignment: CDR1 SQVTM and CDR2 ANQGSEA. V was clipped by 6 bases and J by 1 base; unmatched bases: 4. This CDR3 has 14 amino acids.

The sample holds a few counts of this clonotype. The CDR3 reads CASSVVGGTDTQYF. The CDR3 DNA is TGTGCCAGCAGCGTAGTTGGTGGCACAGATACGCAGTATTTT. This sequence joins TRBV9 and TRBJ2-3, with D uncertain. The CDR3 runs 14 residues. Germline assignment: CDR1 SGDLS and CDR2 YYNGEE. Trimming removed 0 bases at V and 1 base at J, with 6 bases between.

This clonotype has only a few counts. The V gene is TRBV24-1, the J gene TRBJ2-5; no reliable D call. V was clipped by 0 bases and J by 5 bases, with 9 bases between them. This CDR3 is 14 amino acids long. The germline CDR1 and CDR2 sequences are KGHDR and SFDVKD. The CDR3 is CATSDLSPGETQYF. CDR3 nucleotide sequence: TGTGCCACCAGTGATTTGTCCCCGGGTGAGACCCAGTACTTC.